These T cell receptor beta chains were read from a single sample in a study of blood T cell repertoires in COVID-19. TCRdb keeps only in-frame clones here, not all; method: immunoSEQ multiplex PCR. The sample lists some 66,000 clones, about 80% occurring once. Material: peripheral blood. The receptor source for this set is a man in his sixties with acute or convalescent COVID-19. Both conserved end residues are part of each CDR3. A D gene is named only where the DNA matches it firmly. Part of the rows lack a size; the others show once, few, many or a class for expanded clones.

clone size	V gene	CDR3 length	D gene	J gene	CDR3 DNA	CDR3 protein
.	TRBV5-1	15	.	TRBJ2-6	TGCGCCAGCAGCTTGTGGGGGGACGGGGCCAACGTCCTGACTTTC	CASSLWGDGANVLTF
.	TRBV19	14	.	TRBJ1-2	TGTGCCACCGCGGTGGGGGGTCTCAACTATGGCTACACCTTC	CATAVGGLNYGYTF
.	TRBV4-1	14	.	TRBJ1-2	TGCGCCAGCAGCCAAGACGACAGCATCTATGGCTACACCTTC	CASSQDDSIYGYTF
.	TRBV9	18	TRBD2	TRBJ2-2	TGTGCCAGCAGCGTAGCAATAGCGGGAGACCCGAACACCGGGGAGCTGTTTTTT	CASSVAIAGDPNTGELFF
.	TRBV6-5	15	TRBD2	TRBJ2-3	TGTGCCAGCAGCATCATAGCGGGGGGAGCAGATACGCAGTATTTT	CASSIIAGGADTQYF
.	TRBV7-9	12	.	TRBJ2-3	TGTGCCAGCGGAGGTGTTTCAGATACGCAGTATTTT	CASGGVSDTQYF
.	TRBV6-1	16	TRBD1	TRBJ1-5	TGTGCCAGCAGTGGGGGGACAGGATGGAGCAATCAGCCCCAGCATTTT	CASSGGTGWSNQPQHF
.	TRBV12-3/TRBV12-4	12	TRBD1	TRBJ1-2	TGTGCCAGCAGTTTGACGGACAGGGGGTACACCTTC	CASSLTDRGYTF
.	TRBV10-3	13	.	TRBJ2-5	TGTGCCATCAGTGCGGGACTTCCAGATGCCCAGTACTTC	CAISAGLPDAQYF
.	TRBV20-1	13	.	TRBJ1-4	TGCAGTGCTAGTGCCAGGGCGGATGAAAAACTGTTTTTT	CSASARADEKLFF
.	TRBV6-4	16	TRBD2	TRBJ2-3	TGTGCCAGCAGTGACCTAGCGGGGGGGAGCACAGATACGCAGTATTTT	CASSDLAGGSTDTQYF
.	TRBV11-2	15	.	TRBJ2-1	TGTGCCAGCAGCTTAGGATGGGAGTCCTACAATGAGCAGTTCTTC	CASSLGWESYNEQFF
.	TRBV30	16	TRBD1	TRBJ1-2	TGTGCCTGGAGCCAGGAACCGAGGACAGGGGGTTATGGCTACACCTTC	CAWSQEPRTGGYGYTF
.	TRBV20-1	17	.	TRBJ2-6	TGCAGTGCTAGTCCTAAGGACAGACCCTCTGGGGCCAACGTCCTGACTTTC	CSASPKDRPSGANVLTF
once	TRBV6-5	12	.	TRBJ1-4	TGTGCCAGCAGGCCAGCTAATGAAAAACTGTTTTTT	CASRPANEKLFF
.	TRBV4-1	13	TRBD1	TRBJ1-2	TGCGCCAGCAGCGGCGGGACAGGGTACGGCTACACCTTC	CASSGGTGYGYTF
.	TRBV3-1/TRBV3-2	15	.	TRBJ1-6	TGTGCCAGCAGCCAAGATTTGGACAGTAATTCACCCCTCCACTTT	CASSQDLDSNSPLHF
.	TRBV30	12	TRBD1	TRBJ1-1	TGTGCCTGCGGACAGGGAGGAATTGAAGCTTTCTTT	CACGQGGIEAFF
.	TRBV2	12	.	TRBJ1-1	TGTGCCACCTCCAGGGAGGGGTCTGAAGCTTTCTTT	CATSREGSEAFF
.	TRBV19	16	.	TRBJ1-1	TGTGCCAGTAGTATAGCGACAGGATCGATGAACACTGAAGCTTTCTTT	CASSIATGSMNTEAFF
.	TRBV27	16	.	TRBJ2-1	TGTGCCAGCAGTTACCAGGGGGGCAGGTCGGGGAATGAGCAGTTCTTC	CASSYQGGRSGNEQFF
.	TRBV11-2	15	.	TRBJ1-2	TGTGCCAGCAGCATCGAGGCAGCTGATAACTATGGCTACACCTTC	CASSIEAADNYGYTF
.	TRBV5-1	17	TRBD1	TRBJ1-4	TGCGCCAGCAGCCCACTGACAGGGGGCGCTACTAATGAAAAACTGTTTTTT	CASSPLTGGATNEKLFF
.	TRBV19	15	TRBD1	TRBJ2-1	TGTGCCAGTAGACTGACAGGGGGCACCTACAATGAGCAGTTCTTC	CASRLTGGTYNEQFF
few	TRBV21-1	13	.	TRBJ1-1	TGTGCCAGCCGGGACACCGAGAACACTGAAGCTTTCTTT	CASRDTENTEAFF
.	TRBV6-2/TRBV6-3	14	.	TRBJ2-5	TGTGCCAGCAGTTACTCAGACAGGCAAGAGACCCAGTACTTC	CASSYSDRQETQYF
.	TRBV7-9	15	.	TRBJ2-7	TGTGCCAGCAGCCAACGGACCGACCCCGGGGACGAGCAGTACTTC	CASSQRTDPGDEQYF
once	TRBV19	16	TRBD1	TRBJ2-5	TGTGCCAGTAGTAGGCGGGGACAGGGGGTACAAGAGACCCAGTACTTC	CASSRRGQGVQETQYF
.	TRBV6-5	15	TRBD1	TRBJ2-1	TGTGCCAGCAAATCAAACCGGGACAGTTACAATGAGCAGTTCTTC	CASKSNRDSYNEQFF
.	TRBV11-3	16	TRBD1	TRBJ1-2	TGTGCCAGCAGCCCTACCGGGACAGGGACGGTTTATGGCTACACCTTC	CASSPTGTGTVYGYTF
.	TRBV6-2/TRBV6-3	13	.	TRBJ2-5	TGTGCCAGCAGTTACGGGAGGTGGGAGACCCAGTACTTC	CASSYGRWETQYF
.	TRBV5-1	15	.	TRBJ2-7	TGCGCCAGCAGCTTACTAGGGGGGGTCTACTACGAGCAGTACTTC	CASSLLGGVYYEQYF
.	TRBV18	16	.	TRBJ1-1	TGTGCCAGCTCACCATGGGGAGGGTTCGCGAACACTGAAGCTTTCTTT	CASSPWGGFANTEAFF
.	TRBV9	17	TRBD2	TRBJ2-2	TGTGCCAGCAGCGCCTCCGCTCGGCGGGGGGCGGCCGGGGAGCTGTTTTTT	CASSASARRGAAGELFF
.	TRBV18	14	.	TRBJ2-7	TGTGCCAGCTCACGAAGTAGGCAGACGGGGGAGCAGTACTTC	CASSRSRQTGEQYF
.	TRBV6-5	13	.	TRBJ1-1	TGTGCCAGCAGCGGGACATTGAACACTGAAGCTTTCTTT	CASSGTLNTEAFF
.	TRBV5-1	15	.	TRBJ1-5	TGCGCCAGCAGCGTGGACGGTTATAGCAATCAGCCCCAGCATTTT	CASSVDGYSNQPQHF
few	TRBV21-1	12	.	TRBJ2-5	TGTGCCAGCAGCCGGTGGCGGGAGACCCAGTACTTC	CASSRWRETQYF
.	TRBV24-1	16	TRBD2	TRBJ2-1	TGTGCCACCGGACTCCCGGGACTAGCGGGGGGCAATGAGCAGTTCTTC	CATGLPGLAGGNEQFF
.	TRBV9	15	TRBD1	TRBJ2-7	TGTGCCAGCAGCGGGGGGGACAGGGCCGTATGGGAGCAGTACTTC	CASSGGDRAVWEQYF
few	TRBV19	14	.	TRBJ1-5	TGTGCCAGTACATGGGGACCGGGAGGTCAGCCCCAGCATTTT	CASTWGPGGQPQHF
.	TRBV11-2	16	TRBD1	TRBJ2-2	TGTGCCAGCAGCTTTACCGGGACAGGGTATACCGGGGAGCTGTTTTTT	CASSFTGTGYTGELFF
.	TRBV30	14	.	TRBJ1-2	TGTGCCTGGAGGATACAAACAGGAGTTGGCGGCTACACCTTC	CAWRIQTGVGGYTF
once	TRBV15	15	TRBD2	TRBJ2-1	TGTGCCACCAGCAGGTGGCTAGCGGGGGGAGACGAGCAGTTCTTC	CATSRWLAGGDEQFF
.	TRBV5-1	16	TRBD2	TRBJ2-7	TGCGCCAGCATGCGGACTAGCGGGGGGACCCCCTACGAGCAGTACTTC	CASMRTSGGTPYEQYF
.	TRBV15	14	.	TRBJ2-1	TGTGCCACCAGCAGAGCCGCGACAGGCCATGAGCAGTTCTTC	CATSRAATGHEQFF
.	TRBV29-1	13	.	TRBJ1-1	TGCAGCGCCGGAGGACAGATGAACACTGAAGCTTTCTTT	CSAGGQMNTEAFF
.	TRBV6-2/TRBV6-3	16	.	TRBJ1-1	TGTGCCAGCAGTTTCAACACCAGGGAAGCGGGCACTGAAGCTTTCTTT	CASSFNTREAGTEAFF